These 29 T cell receptor beta chains were all obtained from the same sample, sequenced in a study of blood T cell repertoires in COVID-19. Sequencing used immunoSEQ multiplex PCR; TCRdb keeps in-frame clones, though not all of them. The table lists about 100,000 clones, about 88% of them singletons, with approximately 7.3% in the top ten. Sequencing was performed on peripheral blood. The origin of the receptors is a young man in a cohort sampled during active COVID-19.

This sequence joins TRBV13 and TRBJ2-4; perhaps TRBD2 as D (7 bases). The germline V gene encodes CDR1 PRHDT and CDR2 FYEKMQ (reference sequence). This CDR3 region has 14 residues. V was cut by 5 bases and J by 8 bases, with 16 bases left in between. The CDR3 reads CASSVGGGGDIQYF. The CDR3 DNA sequence: TGTGCCAGCAGCGTGGGAGGGGGAGGGGACATTCAGTACTTC.

This sequence joins TRBV11-1 and TRBJ2-7, with 9 bases identical to TRBD1. The CDR3 length is 14 residues. V was clipped by 6 bases and J by 2 bases; unmatched bases: 5. CDR1 and CDR2 from the germline V gene are SGHAT and FQDESV (reference sequence). The CDR3 loop reads CASSWGQGAYEQYF. The DNA of the CDR3 is TGTGCCAGCAGTTGGGGACAGGGCGCCTACGAGCAGTACTTC.

The chain is built from TRBV27 and TRBJ1-5; perhaps TRBD1 as D (6 bases). The CDR3 is 14 residues long. With 2 bases removed from V and 7 bases from J, the gap between germline ends came to 12 bases. The germline V gene has CDR1 MNHEY and CDR2 SMNVEV (reference sequence). The CDR3, as DNA: TGTGCCAGCAGTTTAGACAGGCTTGGGCAGCCCCAGCATTTT. Translation gives CASSLDRLGQPQHF.

The chain combines TRBV29-1 with TRBJ2-7; 10 nucleotides align to TRBD1. The CDR3 extends over 15 amino acids. CDR1 and CDR2 (germline): SQVTM, ANQGSEA. V lost 4 bases and J lost 5; bases outside the gene matches: 11. The CDR3 DNA reads as TGCAGCGTTGGCCCCGCCGGGACAGGGGTCCACGAGCAGTACTTC. It codes for CSVGPAGTGVHEQYF.

The chain links TRBV19 to TRBJ2-1; 10 bases align to TRBD2. V shed 6 bases, J shed 4 bases, and the junction held 6 bases outside the gene matches. This CDR3 spans 15 amino acids. Germline CDR1 LNHDA, CDR2 SQIVND (reference sequence). CDR3 nucleotide sequence: TGTGCCAGTAGCGACGGGACTAGCGCATACAATGAGCAGTTCTTC. It specifies CASSDGTSAYNEQFF.

The gene calls are TRBV3-1 (or the pseudogene TRBV3-2) and TRBJ2-7; 8 bases agree with TRBD2. The ends lost 2 bases at V and 5 bases at J; junction bases unmatched: 8. Germline CDR1 and CDR2: LGHDT and YNNKEL (reference sequence). The CDR3 is made up of 15 amino acids. In DNA, the CDR3 is TGTGCCAGCAGCCAACTATCTGCGGGGGGACACGAGCAGTACTTC. Translation gives CASSQLSAGGHEQYF.

The gene calls are TRBV27 and TRBJ2-2; tentatively, D is TRBD1 (5 bases). CDR1 MNHEY and CDR2 SMNVEV come from the germline V gene (reference sequence). CDR3 size: 15 residues. Trimming removed 2 bases from V and 5 bases from J, with 12 bases in between. The CDR3 reads CASSLQGRRTGELFF. Here the CDR3 DNA reads TGTGCCAGCAGTTTACAGGGTCGGCGAACCGGGGAGCTGTTTTTT.

The chain employs TRBV5-5 and TRBJ1-3; TRBD1 agrees at 7 bases. The CDR3 is 15 residues long. Germline assignment: CDR1 SGHKS and CDR2 YYEKEE (reference sequence). Germline trimming cut 5 bases from V and 0 bases from J; bases unmatched to any gene: 5. CDR3 amino acids: CASRLGQSSGNTIYF. CDR3 coding DNA: TGTGCCAGCAGGCTGGGACAGAGCTCTGGAAACACCATATATTTT.

The V call is TRBV9, the J call TRBJ1-1, with 9 bases lining up with TRBD1. Losses at the gene ends were 0 bases for V and 5 bases for J; bases not matched to a gene: 5. From germline, CDR1 is SGDLS and CDR2 YYNGEE. This CDR3 has 15 amino acids. CDR3 sequence (DNA): TGTGCCAGCAGCGTAGCTGGACAGGGGTGGACTGAAGCTTTCTTT. This sequence encodes CASSVAGQGWTEAFF. The variable domain in full, completed from reference TRBV9 and TRBJ1-1, reads DSGVTQTPKHLITATGQRVTLRCSPRSGDLSVYWYQQSLDQGLQFLIQYYNGEERAKGNILERFSAQQFPDLHSELNLSSLELGDSALYFCASSVAGQGWTEAFFGQGTRLTVV.

The chain recombines TRBV6-6 with TRBJ1-1; D ambiguous. Germline V lookup: CDR1 MNHNY, CDR2 SVGAGI (reference sequence). The CDR3 is 13 amino acids. The V end lost 7 bases, the J end lost 1 base, and 10 bases lay between the germline ends. CDR3 region: CASITPGNTEAFF. The CDR3 region has the DNA TGTGCCAGCATCACCCCAGGGAACACTGAAGCTTTCTTT.

The chain couples TRBV7-9 to TRBJ2-2, with 7 bases matching TRBD2. V lost 5 bases to trimming and J lost 3 bases; unmatched junction nucleotides: 9. This CDR3 contains 16 residues. Germline V gene sequence: CDR1 SEHNR, CDR2 FQNEAQ (reference sequence). CDR3 region: CASSPPGGRDTGELFF. The CDR3 DNA reads TGTGCCAGCAGCCCCCCGGGGGGACGAGACACCGGGGAGCTGTTTTTT.

The chain joins TRBV5-6 to TRBJ2-3, with 8 bases fitting TRBD1. The junction had 12 bases not matched to a gene; V was cut back by 1 base and J by 5 bases. This CDR3 has 17 amino acids. CDR1 SGHDT and CDR2 YYEEEE come from the germline V gene. CDR3 sequence (DNA): TGTGCCAGCAGCTTGCAGGTTCGGGACAGGCCGAGAGATACGCAGTATTTT. Translation gives CASSLQVRDRPRDTQYF. Supplemented by reference TRBV5-6 and TRBJ2-3, the full variable domain reads DAGVTQSPTHLIKTRGQQVTLRCSPKSGHDTVSWYQQALGQGPQFIFQYYEEEERQRGNFPDRFSGHQFPNYSSELNVNALLLGDSALYLCASSLQVRDRPRDTQYFGPGTRLTVL.

The V and J genes are TRBV5-1 and TRBJ2-2, with 9 bases fitting TRBD2. Trimming took 5 bases from V and 3 from J; bases not matched to a gene: 2. This CDR3 spans 14 amino acids. Germline loops: CDR1 SGHRS, CDR2 YFSETQ. The CDR3 coding sequence is TGCGCCAGCAGTTTAGCGGGGGACACCGGGGAGCTGTTTTTT. The encoded protein is CASSLAGDTGELFF.

V is TRBV14 and J is TRBJ1-5; 7 positions match TRBD1. In germline, CDR1 is SGHDN, CDR2 FVKESK. CDR3 length: 16 residues. With 1 base clipped from V and 1 base from J, the junction kept 4 bases outside the gene matches. CDR3: CASSQGQTGSNQPQHF. The CDR3 bases are TGTGCCAGCAGCCAAGGCCAGACAGGGAGCAATCAGCCCCAGCATTTT.

The J gene is TRBJ1-5, the V gene TRBV30, with 7 bases matching TRBD1. J lost 3 bases, V lost 1 base, and 9 bases had no gene match. CDR1 is GTSNPN, CDR2 SVGIG, per germline (reference sequence). This CDR3 is 16 amino acids long. The CDR3 loop is CAWSGPRGTLNQPQHF. CDR3 DNA: TGTGCCTGGAGTGGTCCCAGGGGGACCCTCAATCAGCCCCAGCATTTT. Full variable domain (outside the CDR3, taken from reference TRBV30 and TRBJ1-5): SQTIHQWPATLVQPVGSPLSLECTVEGTSNPNLYWYRQAAGRGLQLLFYSVGIGQISSEVPQNLSASRPQDRQFILSSKKLLLSDSGFYLCAWSGPRGTLNQPQHFGDGTRLSIL.

The CDR3 DNA follows: TGTGCCAGTAGTATCGGGACAGGGATCACAGATACGCAGTATTTT. It encodes CASSIGTGITDTQYF. The chain joins TRBV19 to TRBJ2-3, with TRBD1 matching 9 bases. Germline CDR1 LNHDA, CDR2 SQIVND (reference sequence). The CDR3 has 15 amino acids. Unmatched junction bases numbered 3, after V lost 3 bases and J lost 2 bases.

J is TRBJ2-7 and V is TRBV3-1 (or the pseudogene TRBV3-2), with 8 bases that match TRBD1. The CDR3 totals 14 residues. CDR1 is LGHDT, CDR2 YNNKEL, per germline (reference sequence). V lost 4 bases to trimming and J lost 3 bases; unmatched junction nucleotides: 5. CDR3 nucleotide sequence: TGTGCCAGCAGCCCAACAACAGGGGGCTACGAGCAGTACTTC. Encoded protein: CASSPTTGGYEQYF.

The chain combines TRBV27 with TRBJ2-7; the match to TRBD1 covers 10 bases. V shed 5 bases and J 3 bases; nucleotides not matched to a gene: 4. Looked up from germline, CDR1 is MNHEY and CDR2 is SMNVEV (reference sequence). The CDR3 sequence is 14 residues long. CDR3 in DNA: TGTGCCAGCAGTGCGGACAGGGGGTTCTACGAGCAGTACTTC. Translating it yields CASSADRGFYEQYF.

CDR3 region: CASSLPELAGTDTQYF. The CDR3 bases are TGTGCCAGCAGCTTGCCCGAGCTAGCGGGCACAGATACGCAGTATTTT. This rearrangement joins TRBV7-2 to TRBJ2-3; TRBD2 matches 7 bases. The V and J ends lost 3 bases and 1 base, in that order; junction bases with no gene match: 7. Germline-derived CDR1 and CDR2 are SGHTA and FQGNSA. This CDR3 contains 16 residues.

This clone was counted only a few times. The V gene is TRBV10-2, the J gene TRBJ1-2; the D gene is possibly TRBD1 (5 bases). The V gene's germline CDR1 is WSHSY and CDR2 SAAADI. The CDR3 has 16 residues. The V gene lost 9 bases and the J gene lost 0 bases, with 20 bases spanning the gap. CDR3 region: CASRAGGAAPNYGYTF. As DNA, the CDR3 is TGCGCCAGTCGAGCAGGTGGGGCCGCGCCTAACTATGGCTACACCTTC.

This rearrangement joins TRBV24-1 to TRBJ2-7, with 8 bases lining up with TRBD1. The CDR3 spans 12 residues. The J segment lost 6 bases and the V segment lost 8 bases, leaving 5 bases of the junction unmatched. CDR1 KGHDR and CDR2 SFDVKD come from the germline V gene. CDR3 region: CATNTGGGEQYF. CDR3 in DNA: TGTGCCACCAACACAGGGGGTGGCGAGCAGTACTTC.

The genes are TRBV18 and TRBJ2-2, with D maybe TRBD1 (6 bases). Germline V CDR1 and CDR2: KGHSH, LQKENI. This CDR3 is 15 amino acids long. Between the trimmed V and J ends, which lost 1 base and 5 bases, there was a span of 11 bases. For the CDR3, the DNA is TGTGCCAGCTCACCACGTACAGGGCGGACCGGGGAGCTGTTTTTT. Amino acid sequence: CASSPRTGRTGELFF.

The CDR3 reads CASSSRGSGGAIEQFF. In DNA, the CDR3 is TGTGCCAGCAGCTCCCGGGGTAGCGGGGGGGCAATTGAGCAGTTCTTC. The V and J genes are TRBV7-2 and TRBJ2-1, with TRBD2 matching 11 bases. The germline gives CDR1 SGHTA, CDR2 FQGNSA. The CDR3 extends over 16 amino acids. The V segment lost 4 bases and the J segment 9 bases; nucleotides outside the gene matches: 11.

This clone was observed a single time. The chain uses TRBV18 and TRBJ2-7, with 10 bases lining up with TRBD1. V dropped 3 bases and J dropped 3; count of bases not matched to a gene: 14. This CDR3 is built from 18 residues. CDR1 is KGHSH, CDR2 LQKENI, per germline. The CDR3 DNA sequence: TGTGCCAGCTCACCCTACGCCGGGACAGGGGTTGGTTTCTACGAGCAGTACTTC. It translates to CASSPYAGTGVGFYEQYF.

J is TRBJ2-1 and V is TRBV27; 7 bases fit TRBD1. Germline-derived CDR1 and CDR2 are MNHEY and SMNVEV (reference sequence). With 2 bases clipped from V and 6 bases from J, the junction kept 7 bases outside the gene matches. This CDR3 is 15 amino acids long. The CDR3 reads CASSLTGTAVNEQFF. The CDR3 DNA reads as TGTGCCAGCAGTTTAACCGGGACAGCCGTCAATGAGCAGTTCTTC.

The rearrangement links TRBV6-2 or TRBV6-3 to TRBJ2-7; TRBD1 aligns across 8 bases. The V segment lost 5 bases and the J segment 4 bases; nucleotides outside the gene matches: 10. This CDR3 comprises 15 residues. Germline lookup yields CDR1 MNHEY and CDR2 SVGEGT. The CDR3 DNA follows: TGTGCCAGCAGTCCGGGAATCGGGACAGGTTACGAGCAGTACTTC. Amino acids: CASSPGIGTGYEQYF.

The rearrangement links TRBV3-1 (or the pseudogene TRBV3-2) to TRBJ2-1; D is unclear. The CDR3 contains 14 residues. Germline V gene data show CDR1 as LGHDT and CDR2 as YNNKEL (reference sequence). V shed 0 bases and J shed 6 bases, with 9 bases lying between them. The CDR3 nucleotides read TGTGCCAGCAGCCAAGATTGGGCCACCAATGAGCAGTTCTTC. Translating gives CASSQDWATNEQFF.

V usage is TRBV5-6 and J usage is TRBJ2-7; D gene unclear. This CDR3 is built from 14 residues. Germline CDR1 is SGHDT and CDR2 is YYEEEE. Trimming left V 0 bases short and J 5 bases short, with 12 bases between. CDR3 sequence reads: CASSLEPLVHEQYF. The CDR3 DNA reads as TGTGCCAGCAGCTTGGAGCCCCTAGTCCACGAGCAGTACTTC. The full variable domain, with the rest looked up from reference TRBV5-6 and TRBJ2-7, is DAGVTQSPTHLIKTRGQQVTLRCSPKSGHDTVSWYQQALGQGPQFIFQYYEEEERQRGNFPDRFSGHQFPNYSSELNVNALLLGDSALYLCASSLEPLVHEQYFGPGTRLTVT.

This clone is a singleton in its sample. The rearrangement joins TRBV7-2 to TRBJ2-1; the match to TRBD2 covers 11 bases. The CDR3 contains 16 residues. Trimming took 1 base from V and 4 from J; bases not matched to a gene: 3. Germline assignment: CDR1 SGHTA and CDR2 FQGNSA. DNA of the CDR3: TGTGCCAGCAGCTTAGTTCCTAGCGGGGGGTACAATGAGCAGTTCTTC. Its protein product is CASSLVPSGGYNEQFF.